These T cell receptor beta chains were read from a single sample in a study of cytomegalovirus exposure and HLA in healthy donors. Sequencing was performed with immunoSEQ multiplex PCR; in TCRdb, only in-frame clones are kept and a portion is missing. The data hold approximately 220,000 clones, with around nine tenths observed a single time. The sequenced material came from PBMCs. The receptors were sampled from a woman younger than 30 in good health and CMV-seronegative. The CDR3 runs from the conserved cysteine through the conserved F or W. A D gene is named only where the DNA matches it firmly.

TRBJ2-7 TRBV18 NA CASSPPKYEVTYEQYF TGTGCCAGCTCACCACCGAAATACGAGGTTACCTACGAGCAGTACTTC
TRBJ2-7 TRBV30 NA CAWSSLRQHPLGEQYF TGTGCCTGGAGTTCCCTACGACAGCATCCACTGGGGGAGCAGTACTTC
TRBJ2-2 TRBV11-3 NA CASSQFTGELFF TGTGCCAGCAGCCAATTCACCGGGGAGCTGTTTTTT
TRBJ2-7 TRBV6-5 NA CASSAAGGTYEQYF TGTGCCAGCAGTGCGGCAGGAGGTACCTACGAGCAGTACTTC
TRBJ1-1 TRBV2 NA CASRVQGEAFF TGTGCCAGCAGGGTACAGGGTGAAGCTTTCTTT
TRBJ2-1 TRBV7-2 TRBD2 CASSSAPSLAGGMGEQFF TGTGCCAGCAGCTCAGCGCCCTCTCTAGCGGGAGGGATGGGTGAGCAGTTCTTC
TRBJ1-2 TRBV10-3 NA CAISEADQGGYGYTF TGTGCCATCAGTGAGGCGGACCAGGGAGGCTATGGCTACACCTTC
TRBJ1-5 TRBV6-1 TRBD1 CASSEERDRSQHF TGTGCCAGCAGTGAAGAAAGGGACAGGAGCCAGCATTTT
TRBJ2-7 TRBV19 TRBD2 CASSIAPAGGYEQYF TGTGCCAGTAGTATAGCCCCAGCGGGAGGCTACGAGCAGTACTTC
TRBJ1-3 TRBV6-5 NA CASSYSAEPGNTIYF TGTGCCAGCAGTTACTCGGCAGAACCCGGAAACACCATATATTTT
TRBJ2-1 TRBV6-5 TRBD2 CASSYGLAGDNEQFF TGTGCCAGCAGTTACGGGCTAGCGGGGGACAATGAGCAGTTCTTC
TRBJ2-7 TRBV6-1 TRBD1 CASSEGGQDGYEQYF TGTGCCAGCAGTGAAGGGGGACAGGACGGCTACGAGCAGTACTTC
TRBJ1-2 TRBV27 TRBD1 CASSSPRDRADGYTF TGTGCCAGCAGTTCCCCCCGGGACAGGGCCGATGGCTACACCTTC
TRBJ2-1 TRBV2 NA CASSAEGRSGNEQFF TGTGCCAGCAGTGCGGAGGGTAGGTCGGGGAATGAGCAGTTCTTC
TRBJ1-5 TRBV27 NA CASRPRGERQPQHF TGTGCCAGCAGACCTCGGGGAGAGCGTCAGCCCCAGCATTTT
TRBJ2-7 TRBV10-3 TRBD2 CATSGSSYEQYF TGTGCCACGAGCGGGAGCTCCTACGAGCAGTACTTC